One sample yielded the 7 T cell receptor beta chains listed below, sequenced in a study of T cell responses to AZD1222 COVID-19 vaccine. The table came from immunoSEQ multiplex PCR; TCRdb's copy has only in-frame clones and leaves some out. The table includes roughly 76,000 clones, about nine tenths detected once. The sequencing used peripheral blood, collected on day 0 of AZD1222 vaccination. These receptors were obtained from an adult in good health.

V and J are TRBV5-1 and TRBJ2-1, with D tentatively TRBD2 (7 bases). The CDR3 loop spans 15 amino acids. CDR1 and CDR2 (germline): SGHRS, YFSETQ. V was clipped by 3 bases and J by 4 bases, with 14 bases between them. The chain's CDR3 is CASSSGGQAYNEQFF. The CDR3 DNA reads as TGCGCCAGCAGCTCGGGGGGACAAGCTTACAATGAGCAGTTCTTC.

The chain carries TRBV11-3 and TRBJ2-5; possibly TRBD2 for D (6 bases). In germline, CDR1 is SGHNT, CDR2 YENEEA. The CDR3 is 13 residues long. Trimming pared 3 bases from V and 5 bases from J, leaving 10 bases between. This CDR3 is CASSFSSGETQYF. CDR3 coding DNA: TGTGCCAGCAGCTTTTCCAGCGGGGAGACCCAGTACTTC.

This chain connects TRBV4-3 to TRBJ2-1; tentative D call: TRBD2 (6 bases). The CDR3 has 18 residues. Trimming stripped 0 bases from V and 1 base from J, with 16 bases between. Germline values: CDR1 LGHNA, CDR2 YSLEER. Here the CDR3 DNA reads TGCGCCAGCAGCCAAGAAGGACCCGGGAGTAGGTCCTACAATGAGCAGTTCTTC. Protein product: CASSQEGPGSRSYNEQFF.

V gene TRBV7-2 combines with J gene TRBJ1-3, with D hard to call. The CDR3 sequence is 16 residues long. Deletions cut 3 bases from V and 0 bases from J, with 12 bases between. Germline V lookup: CDR1 SGHTA, CDR2 FQGNSA. The chain's CDR3 is CASSFPSSLSGNTIYF. The CDR3 coding sequence is TGTGCCAGCAGCTTCCCCAGCAGCCTCTCTGGAAACACCATATATTTT.

The chain carries TRBV7-6 and TRBJ1-3, with D unresolved. The germline V gene has CDR1 SGHVS and CDR2 FNYEAQ. The V end lost 5 bases, the J end lost 0 bases, and 11 bases lay between the germline ends. The CDR3 is 15 amino acids. CDR3 DNA: TGTGCCAGCAGCCCCGACTCCGGCTCTGGAAACACCATATATTTT. Protein: CASSPDSGSGNTIYF.

There are a few counts of this clone. The rearrangement uses TRBV6-2 or TRBV6-3 and TRBJ2-7; D may be TRBD1 (5 bases). Germline V lookup: CDR1 MNHEY, CDR2 SVGEGT. V was shortened by 2 bases and J by 3 bases, with 11 bases between the two germline ends. This CDR3 region has 14 residues. CDR3 amino acids: CASSYPGYLYEQYF. Here the CDR3 DNA reads TGTGCCAGCAGTTACCCAGGGTATCTCTACGAGCAGTACTTC.

This clone has a single count. The genes are TRBV9 and TRBJ1-6; 9 nucleotides match TRBD1. Unmatched junction bases numbered 7, after V lost 0 bases and J lost 9 bases. The CDR3 loop spans 16 amino acids. Germline V gene sequence: CDR1 SGDLS, CDR2 YYNGEE. CDR3 DNA: TGTGCCAGCAGCGTAGATCTGCGACAGGGGGGTTCACCCCTCCACTTT. This codes for CASSVDLRQGGSPLHF.